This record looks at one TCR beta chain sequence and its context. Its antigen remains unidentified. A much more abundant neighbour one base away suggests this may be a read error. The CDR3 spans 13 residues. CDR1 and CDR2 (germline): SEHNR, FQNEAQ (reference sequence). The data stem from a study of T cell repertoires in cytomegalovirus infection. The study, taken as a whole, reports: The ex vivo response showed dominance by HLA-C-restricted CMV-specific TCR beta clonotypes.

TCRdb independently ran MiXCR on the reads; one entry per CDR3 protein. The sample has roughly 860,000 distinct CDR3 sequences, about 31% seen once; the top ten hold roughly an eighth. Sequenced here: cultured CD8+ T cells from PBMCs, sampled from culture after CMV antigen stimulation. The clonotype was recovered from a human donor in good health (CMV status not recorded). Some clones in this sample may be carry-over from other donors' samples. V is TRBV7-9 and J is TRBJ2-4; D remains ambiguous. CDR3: CTSSLDGENIQYF. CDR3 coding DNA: TGTACCAGCAGCTTAGACGGAGAAAACATTCAGTACTTC.